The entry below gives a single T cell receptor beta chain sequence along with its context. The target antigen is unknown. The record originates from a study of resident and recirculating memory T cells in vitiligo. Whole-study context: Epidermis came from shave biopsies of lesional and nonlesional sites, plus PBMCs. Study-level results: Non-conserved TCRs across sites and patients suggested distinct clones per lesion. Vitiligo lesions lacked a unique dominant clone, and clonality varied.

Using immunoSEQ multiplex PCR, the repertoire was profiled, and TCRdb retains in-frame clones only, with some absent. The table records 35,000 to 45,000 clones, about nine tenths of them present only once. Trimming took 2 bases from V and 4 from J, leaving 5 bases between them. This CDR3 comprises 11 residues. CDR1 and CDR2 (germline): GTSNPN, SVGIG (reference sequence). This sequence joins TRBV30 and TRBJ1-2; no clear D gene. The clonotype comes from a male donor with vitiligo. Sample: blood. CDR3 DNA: TGTGCCTGGAGTAATAGCTATGGCTACACCTTC. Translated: CAWSNSYGYTF. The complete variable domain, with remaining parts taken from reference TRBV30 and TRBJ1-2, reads SQTIHQWPATLVQPVGSPLSLECTVEGTSNPNLYWYRQAAGRGLQLLFYSVGIGQISSEVPQNLSASRPQDRQFILSSKKLLLSDSGFYLCAWSNSYGYTFGSGTRLTVV.